The 6 T cell receptor beta chains presented below share a single source sample, sequenced in a study of blood T cell repertoires in COVID-19. Measured with immunoSEQ multiplex PCR; TCRdb has only the in-frame clones, and not every one. The sample includes a few hundred thousand clones, roughly 84% of them seen just once. The sequencing sample was made of peripheral blood. These receptors originate from a man aged 50 to 59 with active or convalescent COVID-19.

This clone was seen just once. The chain recombines TRBV19 with TRBJ1-3; D is unclear. CDR3 size: 13 residues. Germline CDR1 LNHDA, CDR2 SQIVND (reference sequence). V gave up 6 bases and J gave up 0 bases, with 6 bases separating them. The CDR3 loop is CASSHTSGNTIYF. The CDR3 nucleotides are TGTGCCAGTAGCCACACCTCTGGAAACACCATATATTTT.

This clone was recorded once. The chain combines TRBV9 with TRBJ1-6, with 9 positions matching TRBD1. The CDR3 extends over 15 amino acids. Germline V gene data show CDR1 as SGDLS and CDR2 as YYNGEE. The J segment lost 7 bases and the V segment lost 3 bases, leaving 5 bases of the junction unmatched. CDR3 bases: TGTGCCAGCAGCGCCTCCGGGACAGGGAATTCACCCCTCCACTTT. Its translation: CASSASGTGNSPLHF.

The rearrangement uses TRBV6-1 and TRBJ1-3; 7 positions match TRBD1. Germline values: CDR1 MNHNS, CDR2 SASEGT. V dropped 2 bases and J dropped 2; count of bases not matched to a gene: 3. There are 15 residues in the CDR3. CDR3 residues: CASSERGLPGNTIYF. Here the CDR3 DNA reads TGTGCCAGCAGTGAAAGGGGGCTGCCTGGAAACACCATATATTTT.

The rearrangement links TRBV5-1 to TRBJ2-1; D is unclear. Trimming took off 0 bases at V and 0 bases at J, with 7 bases between the two ends. This CDR3 is built from 15 residues. Looked up from germline, CDR1 is SGHRS and CDR2 is YFSETQ. CDR3 protein: CASSLELDSYNEQFF. Here the CDR3 DNA reads TGCGCCAGCAGCTTGGAGTTAGACTCCTACAATGAGCAGTTCTTC.

The J gene is TRBJ1-2, the V gene TRBV14; D not resolved. CDR3 size: 12 residues. The germline CDR1 and CDR2 sequences are SGHDN and FVKESK. Between the trimmed V and J ends, which lost 3 bases and 3 bases, there was a span of 5 bases. CDR3 sequence reads: CASSQGDYGYTF. The CDR3 DNA sequence: TGTGCCAGCAGCCAGGGAGACTATGGCTACACCTTC. Filled out from reference TRBV14 and TRBJ1-2, the complete variable domain reads EAGVTQFPSHSVIEKGQTVTLRCDPISGHDNLYWYRRVMGKEIKFLLHFVKESKQDESGMPNNRFLAERTGGTYSTLKVQPAELEDSGVYFCASSQGDYGYTFGSGTRLTVV.

In the case of this clone: Other DNA sequences in this specimen translate into the identical CDR3. V is TRBV5-1 and J is TRBJ1-1; no clear D. The length of the CDR3 is 14 residues. V was trimmed by 0 bases and J by 3 bases, leaving 9 bases between them. From germline, CDR1 is SGHRS and CDR2 YFSETQ. CDR3 loop: CASSLVAGDTEAFF. CDR3 nucleotides: TGCGCCAGCAGCTTGGTTGCGGGAGACACTGAAGCTTTCTTT.